This T cell receptor (beta chain) derives from a study of CD8 T cells in ankylosing spondylitis (dated by TCRdb to 2016 to 2017). At the level of the whole study: The study profiled T cell receptor beta repertoires in healthy donors and ankylosing spondylitis patients to find disease-linked TCR variants. The full study cohort was made up of over 20 ankylosing spondylitis patients and about a hundred healthy donors. Peripheral blood samples were taken, and synovial fluid was additionally collected from ankylosing spondylitis patients.

The research as a whole found: Significant enrichment of the disease-linked clones was reported in matched synovial fluid samples from ankylosing spondylitis patients. A TCR beta motif of 8 or 9 highly homologous amino acid variants appeared characteristic of blood from ankylosing spondylitis patients. Some of the motif variants had been reported before in the synovial fluid and blood of reactive arthritis patients, a finding that suggests common disease-initiation mechanisms. The disease-linked clones had a CD8+ phenotype and were found at relatively low frequencies in peripheral blood.

As concerns this clonotype: It has no known antigen specificity. Nothing much larger sits one base from this clone, and base qualities are not available.

The instrument given in TCRdb is Illumina HiSeq 2500. Quantitative 5'-RACE with molecular barcodes was the method used to prepare the TCR beta libraries. The authors processed their data as follows. To identify disease-linked TCR variants, a new computational method was used, one built on a probabilistic model of VDJ rearrangement. TCRdb reanalyzed the raw reads on its own, using fastp at Q25 for trimming and MiXCR for clone calling, and kept in-frame beta chains. When rows share a CDR3 protein, they turn into one entry using the most common DNA and genes. The V and J calls and clone size are TCRdb's, not the authors'. The sample table contains hundreds of thousands of distinct CDR3 sequences; only one count was recorded for about 19% of them. Around 8% of the sample lies in the top ten. This TCR was recovered from a male donor with ankylosing spondylitis or in good health (not recorded which). The specimen sequenced was blood, either unsorted or a sorted T cell fraction (not recorded which).

At the DNA level, the sequence is TGTGCCAGCAGCTTTGTCATCTATAATTCACCCCTCCACTTT. Translation gives CASSFVIYNSPLHF. This receptor chain uses TRBV11-2 and TRBJ1-6, with no reliable assignment of the D segment. The V and J ends are trimmed by 3 bases and 3 bases, leaving 6 bases between them. CDR3 length: 14 amino acids, cysteine to phenylalanine. Only the CDR3 DNA is retained, 42 bases long and in frame from the first base. Based on the germline V gene, the CDR1 and CDR2 sequences are SGHAT and FQNNGV.